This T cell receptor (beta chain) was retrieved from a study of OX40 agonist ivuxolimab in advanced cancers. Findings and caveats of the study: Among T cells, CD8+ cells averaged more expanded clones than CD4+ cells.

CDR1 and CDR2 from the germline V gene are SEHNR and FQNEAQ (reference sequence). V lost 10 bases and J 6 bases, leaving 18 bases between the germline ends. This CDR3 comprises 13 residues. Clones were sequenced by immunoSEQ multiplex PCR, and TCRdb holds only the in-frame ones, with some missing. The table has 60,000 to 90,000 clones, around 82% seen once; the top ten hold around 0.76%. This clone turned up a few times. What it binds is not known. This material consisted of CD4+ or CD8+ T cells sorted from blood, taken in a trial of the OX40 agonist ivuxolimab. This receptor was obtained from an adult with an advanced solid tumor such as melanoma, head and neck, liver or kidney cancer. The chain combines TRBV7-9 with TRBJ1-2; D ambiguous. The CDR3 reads CATEGGGSHGYTF. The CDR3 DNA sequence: TGTGCCACTGAGGGAGGAGGTTCTCATGGCTACACCTTC.